The sample holds a few counts of the clone carrying this TCR beta chain. Its antigen is unidentified. This record comes from a study of T-cell reconstitution after alpha-beta-depleted transplantation in children. J lost 3 bases, V lost 4 bases, and 4 bases had no gene match. Looked up from germline, CDR1 is LGHDT and CDR2 is YNNKEL (reference sequence). The CDR3 contains 14 residues. The study, taken as a whole, reports: A year had passed since transplant, and T-cell counts and diversity by then came mostly from newly produced T cells. Expanded graft clones numbering several hundred reportedly gave rise to alpha-beta T cells about two months after transplant.

A library of TCRbeta sequences, prepared with unique molecular identifiers, was generated. One entry per CDR3 protein results from TCRdb running MiXCR on the PCR reads. Counted here are a few hundred thousand distinct CDR3 sequences, 10% to 15% occurring once; the ten biggest clones make up 2.2%. The source of this sequence is a male patient between 10 and 17 years old who had a stem cell transplant for acute myeloid leukemia, so the T cells may come from the graft donor. The chain combines TRBV3-1 with TRBJ2-7; 9 bases agree with TRBD1. The sequencing here drew on PBMCs, mostly from graft donor cells, taken 360 days after TCRalphabeta/CD19-depleted stem cell transplant. The CDR3 region is CASSLRTGDYEQYF. The CDR3 DNA sequence: TGTGCCAGCAGCCTTAGGACAGGGGACTACGAGCAGTACTTC.